The following is a T cell receptor beta chain sequence with its context. This specimen belongs to a study of blood T cell repertoires in COVID-19. CDR3 size: 15 residues. Trimming cost V 4 bases and J 4 bases, with 14 bases left between them. Germline V gene sequence: CDR1 SEHNR, CDR2 FQNEAQ (reference sequence). Clones were read by immunoSEQ multiplex PCR, and TCRdb kept only the in-frame ones, dropping some. The profile shows about 200,000 clones, roughly nine tenths of them singletons. Source material: peripheral blood. This TCR came from a woman in her 70s with acute or convalescent COVID-19. The J gene is TRBJ1-5, the V gene TRBV7-9, with D unclear. The CDR3 here is CASSSSRLLNQPQHF. The CDR3 DNA reads TGTGCCAGCAGCTCTAGCCGTTTGCTAAATCAGCCCCAGCATTTT.